These 13 T cell receptor beta chains originate from one sample sequenced in a study of T cell responses to AZD1222 COVID-19 vaccine. Sequencing was performed with immunoSEQ multiplex PCR; in TCRdb, only in-frame clones are kept and a portion is missing. The table includes roughly 170,000 clones, 91% detected once. The sample was peripheral blood, taken on day 0 of AZD1222 vaccination. The receptor source for this set is an adult in good health.

V gene TRBV6-2 or TRBV6-3 combines with J gene TRBJ2-7; D unresolved. The V gene lost 6 bases and the J gene lost 6 bases, with 9 bases spanning the gap. The CDR3 sequence is 11 residues long. Germline V gives CDR1 MNHEY, CDR2 SVGEGT. CDR3 amino acids: CASSPLVEQYF. CDR3 nucleotide sequence: TGTGCCAGCAGCCCCTTGGTCGAGCAGTACTTC.

The chain carries TRBV5-1 and TRBJ1-6, with a weak D call TRBD1 (6 bases). CDR3 length equals 14 residues. CDR1 is SGHRS and CDR2 is YFSETQ in the germline V gene. Trimming cost V 4 bases and J 9 bases, with 14 bases left between them. The CDR3 nucleotides read TGCGCCAGCAGCCCAGAGTCGGACAGTTCACCCCTCCACTTT. Translation gives CASSPESDSSPLHF. Variable domain in full (rest from reference TRBV5-1 and TRBJ1-6): KAGVTQTPRYLIKTRGQQVTLSCSPISGHRSVSWYQQTPGQGLQFLFEYFSETQRNKGNFPGRFSGRQFSNSRSEMNVSTLELGDSALYLCASSPESDSSPLHFGNGTRLTVT.

The gene calls are TRBV30 and TRBJ2-3; TRBD2 matches at 10 bases. Per the germline V gene, CDR1 is GTSNPN and CDR2 is SVGIG (reference sequence). This CDR3 region has 19 residues. V gave up 2 bases and J gave up 1 base; unmatched junction bases: 15. DNA for the CDR3: TGTGCCTGGAGTCTAAGAGGGCTAGCGGGGGCCGGGGGCACAGATACGCAGTATTTT. Translating gives CAWSLRGLAGAGGTDTQYF.

A few counts support this clone. The chain has TRBV5-8 and TRBJ1-3; no reliable D call. There are 14 residues in the CDR3. V shed 5 bases and J shed 8 bases, with 17 bases lying between them. In germline, CDR1 is SGHTS, CDR2 YDEGEE. CDR3 bases: TGTGCCAGCAGTAGAGGGTATGGGGAGTACACCATATATTTT. Translation gives CASSRGYGEYTIYF.

This clone was counted a single time. This sequence joins TRBV28 and TRBJ2-7, with 11 bases fitting TRBD2. Unmatched junction bases numbered 12, after V lost 5 bases and J lost 3 bases. Germline loops: CDR1 MDHEN, CDR2 SYDVKM. This CDR3 spans 17 amino acids. CDR3 loop: CASSVPGLAGGDYEQYF. The CDR3 bases are TGTGCCAGCAGTGTACCTGGGCTAGCGGGAGGTGACTACGAGCAGTACTTC.

The chain uses TRBV5-1 and TRBJ1-1; possibly TRBD1 for D (5 bases). From germline, CDR1 is SGHRS and CDR2 YFSETQ. Trimming shortened V by 0 bases and J by 0 bases, and 12 bases separated the two germline ends. The CDR3 covers 16 residues. The CDR3 coding sequence is TGCGCCAGCAGCTTGGAGGCTCGGGGGATGAACACTGAAGCTTTCTTT. Protein sequence: CASSLEARGMNTEAFF.

This clone was observed once. The rearrangement links TRBV6-5 to TRBJ1-1, with 9 bases that match TRBD1. Germline-derived CDR1 and CDR2 are MNHEY and SVGAGI. This CDR3 is built from 14 residues. Trimming took 1 base from V and 4 from J; bases not matched to a gene: 1. The CDR3: CASSYYRGRTEAFF. The CDR3 DNA is TGTGCCAGCAGTTACTACAGGGGGCGCACTGAAGCTTTCTTT.

CDR3 amino acids: CASTPRLAGVMSEQYF. CDR3 nucleotide sequence: TGTGCCAGCACCCCAAGACTAGCGGGAGTAATGAGCGAGCAGTACTTC. The chain has TRBV7-2 and TRBJ2-7; 12 bases fit TRBD2. V lost 7 bases and J lost 6; bases outside the gene matches: 13. CDR3 length: 16 residues. Germline assignment: CDR1 SGHTA and CDR2 FQGNSA.

The J gene is TRBJ1-6, the V gene TRBV5-1, with no clear D. The CDR3 has 16 amino acids. Trimming removed 0 bases at V and 6 bases at J, with 13 bases between. The V gene's germline CDR1 is SGHRS and CDR2 YFSETQ. DNA for the CDR3: TGCGCCAGCAGCTTGGATTACTCGAAGTTTAATTCACCCCTCCACTTT. Translating gives CASSLDYSKFNSPLHF.

The chain combines TRBV6-2 or TRBV6-3 with TRBJ1-2; D remains ambiguous. In germline, CDR1 is MNHEY, CDR2 SVGEGT. This CDR3 contains 15 residues. Between the trimmed V and J ends, which lost 3 bases and 5 bases, there was a span of 16 bases. The CDR3 loop reads CASSYPHGSQYGYTF. For the CDR3, the DNA is TGTGCCAGCAGTTATCCCCACGGGAGCCAATATGGCTACACCTTC.

This rearrangement joins TRBV9 to TRBJ1-2; 7 bases match TRBD1. The trim removed 2 bases at V and 4 bases at J, leaving 8 bases unmatched. CDR1 and CDR2 (germline): SGDLS, YYNGEE. The CDR3 totals 15 residues. CDR3 nucleotide sequence: TGTGCCAGCAGCGTTCGGGACAGAGACACCTATGGCTACACCTTC. As protein: CASSVRDRDTYGYTF.

V and J are TRBV5-6 and TRBJ1-1; D not resolved. The V gene lost 0 bases and the J gene lost 0 bases, with 15 bases spanning the gap. Germline CDR1 and CDR2: SGHDT and YYEEEE. The CDR3 consists of 17 residues. In DNA form, the CDR3 reads TGTGCCAGCAGCTTGGGGAAGGGCCTATTTATGAACACTGAAGCTTTCTTT. Protein sequence: CASSLGKGLFMNTEAFF.

V is TRBV7-2 and J is TRBJ1-3; 8 nucleotides line up with TRBD1. Germline lookup yields CDR1 SGHTA and CDR2 FQGNSA. V shed 5 bases and J 10 bases; nucleotides not matched to a gene: 10. The CDR3 covers 14 residues. The CDR3 loop is CASSNRTGKPTIYF. CDR3 nucleotide sequence: TGTGCCAGCAGCAACAGGACAGGGAAGCCGACCATATATTTT.